These 5 T cell receptor beta chains were sequenced from one sample in a study of lymphopenia after photon versus proton radiotherapy. Produced via immunoSEQ multiplex PCR; TCRdb's table is partial and in-frame only. The table has tens of thousands of clones, more than 90% seen once. Here the sequenced sample was peripheral blood, taken from a patient treated with photon-based radiotherapy. These receptors all stem from a woman aged 45 to 65 with cholangiocarcinoma.

The rearrangement joins TRBV25-1 to TRBJ1-2; TRBD1 aligns across 7 bases. Germline assignment: CDR1 MGHDK and CDR2 SYGVNS. This CDR3 comprises 14 residues. J lost 5 bases, V lost 6 bases, and 9 bases had no gene match. The CDR3, as DNA: TGTGCCAGCAGCTTGACAGGGACCCCATATGGCTACACCTTC. It yields the protein CASSLTGTPYGYTF.

The gene calls are TRBV5-1 and TRBJ1-2, with TRBD1 as a possible D gene (6 bases). The CDR3 length is 14 residues. Trimming took off 4 bases at V and 3 bases at J, with 13 bases between the two ends. Germline values: CDR1 SGHRS, CDR2 YFSETQ. The CDR3 is CASSPRGQDYGYTF. CDR3 bases: TGCGCCAGCAGCCCGCGGGGGCAAGACTATGGCTACACCTTC. Full variable domain (rest looked up from reference TRBV5-1 and TRBJ1-2): KAGVTQTPRYLIKTRGQQVTLSCSPISGHRSVSWYQQTPGQGLQFLFEYFSETQRNKGNFPGRFSGRQFSNSRSEMNVSTLELGDSALYLCASSPRGQDYGYTFGSGTRLTVV.

The chain combines TRBV5-4 with TRBJ2-2; 7 bases align to TRBD1. J lost 3 bases, V lost 4 bases, and 6 bases had no gene match. This CDR3 spans 15 amino acids. Germline lookup yields CDR1 SGHNT and CDR2 YYREEE (reference sequence). CDR3 DNA sequence: TGTGCCAGCAGCCCAGACAGGGCTTACACCGGGGAGCTGTTTTTT. Residues: CASSPDRAYTGELFF.

The V call is TRBV4-3, the J call TRBJ1-3; 7 nucleotides match TRBD1. This CDR3 region has 17 residues. Trimming removed 0 bases from V and 1 base from J; junction bases left unmatched: 6. Per germline, CDR1 LGHNA and CDR2 YSLEER. The CDR3 bases are TGCGCCAGCAGCCAAGATGCGGGGACAGTTTCTGGAAACACCATATATTTT. This encodes CASSQDAGTVSGNTIYF.

The DNA for the CDR3 is TGTGCCAGCAGTTTATCGGACAGGGCTGCGGGCTACACCTTC. Amino acid sequence: CASSLSDRAAGYTF. The chain is built from TRBV27 and TRBJ1-2, with 8 nucleotides matching TRBD1. Germline V gene sequence: CDR1 MNHEY, CDR2 SMNVEV (reference sequence). This CDR3 contains 14 residues. Trimming at V came to 0 bases and at J to 8 bases, leaving 5 bases not matched to a gene.